This T cell receptor beta chain derives from a study of somatic mutations in cytotoxic T cells in rheumatoid arthritis. Assay: immunoSEQ multiplex PCR; the TCRdb copy retains only in-frame clones and omits some. The sample lists 15,000 to 20,000 clones, roughly 70% occurring once. The V and J ends lost 4 bases and 5 bases, in that order; junction bases with no gene match: 11. Germline V gene sequence: CDR1 MNHNS, CDR2 SASEGT. This CDR3 is built from 16 residues. Only a few counts were recorded for this clone. What it recognizes is unknown. Overall study findings and caveats: Between rheumatoid arthritis patients and age-matched healthy controls, CD8+ T-cell clonality showed no significant difference.

Sequenced input: CD8+ T cells sorted from blood. The receptor comes from a man aged 55 to 70 in good health. The chain uses TRBV6-1 and TRBJ2-7; 10 positions match TRBD1. The chain's CDR3 is CASSGPPGQGMDEQYF. The CDR3 DNA reads TGTGCCAGCAGTGGGCCACCGGGACAGGGGATGGACGAGCAGTACTTC.